The next 2 T cell receptor beta chains were all read from a single sample in a study of shared clonotypes between healthy human individuals. Clones were sequenced by immunoSEQ multiplex PCR, and TCRdb holds only the in-frame ones, with some missing. Altogether roughly 2.2 million clones are present, 85% to 95% being singletons, with the ten largest covering more than 0.35%. The sequenced sample was naive CD4+ T cells from PBMCs. Regarding subset: CD45RA+ positively selected. These TCRs come from a man in his late teens or twenties in good health. Some clones in this sample may be carry-over from other donors' samples.

This chain links TRBV6-5 with TRBJ1-3; D is possibly TRBD1 (5 bases). The CDR3 length is 14 residues. V lost 6 bases and J lost 1, with 10 bases in between. The germline gives CDR1 MNHEY, CDR2 SVGAGI. DNA of the CDR3: TGTGCCAGCAGCCCTACAGGTTCTGGAAACACCATATATTTT. Translating it yields CASSPTGSGNTIYF.

The chain employs TRBV5-1 and TRBJ2-1, with 7 nucleotides matching TRBD1. V lost 3 bases to trimming and J lost 8 bases; unmatched junction nucleotides: 5. Germline values: CDR1 SGHRS, CDR2 YFSETQ. CDR3 length equals 13 residues. CDR3 sequence: CASSSTGFDEQFF. DNA for the CDR3: TGCGCCAGCAGCTCGACAGGGTTCGATGAGCAGTTCTTC. The complete variable domain, with remaining parts taken from reference TRBV5-1 and TRBJ2-1, reads KAGVTQTPRYLIKTRGQQVTLSCSPISGHRSVSWYQQTPGQGLQFLFEYFSETQRNKGNFPGRFSGRQFSNSRSEMNVSTLELGDSALYLCASSSTGFDEQFFGPGTRLTVL.